Listed below are T cell receptor beta chains from one sample, sequenced in a study of blood T cell repertoires in COVID-19. The protocol was immunoSEQ multiplex PCR, while the TCRdb copy is restricted to in-frame clones and leaves out a portion. The sample shows around 50,000 clones, 88% of them seen only once. Sequencing was carried out using peripheral blood. These receptors were collected from a man aged 45-65 years with active COVID-19. Each CDR3 is given without its conserved first and last residue.

V: TRBV7-2; J: TRBJ2-5; CDR3: ASSRSGRGETQY
V: TRBV18; J: TRBJ2-3; CDR3: ASSPPRTGGGADTQY
V: TRBV2; J: TRBJ2-3; CDR3: ASTLKRAGSTDTQY
V: TRBV9; J: TRBJ2-3; CDR3: ASSGGTGSRTDTQY
V: TRBV28; J: TRBJ2-1; CDR3: ASRGLAGGSYNEQF
V: TRBV5-5; J: TRBJ2-1; CDR3: ASSLSTSGRRNEQF
V: TRBV30; J: TRBJ2-3; CDR3: AWRSGSGADTQY
V: TRBV7-2; J: TRBJ2-3; CDR3: ASSFGDTQY
V: TRBV18; J: TRBJ2-5; CDR3: ASSPRRRGMETQY
V: TRBV5-5; J: TRBJ2-5; CDR3: ASSLIQSQETQY
V: TRBV18; J: TRBJ2-7; CDR3: ASSLPGQGLHEQY
V: TRBV5-4; J: TRBJ2-7; CDR3: ASSLDNSPQLYEQY
V: TRBV27; J: TRBJ2-7; CDR3: ASRRETSGDPVQY
V: TRBV18; J: TRBJ2-7; CDR3: ASSPTGGNYEQY
V: TRBV29-1; J: TRBJ2-1; CDR3: SAGQGGDEQF
V: TRBV5-8; J: TRBJ2-5; CDR3: ASSLGAGIETQY
V: TRBV19; J: TRBJ2-4; CDR3: ASSARDRVGAKNIQY
V: TRBV6-5; J: TRBJ1-6; CDR3: ASSYSGRSGSPLH
V: TRBV4-2; J: TRBJ1-1; CDR3: ASSQKGQGITEAF
V: TRBV6-1; J: TRBJ2-4; CDR3: ASSESVITGDIQY